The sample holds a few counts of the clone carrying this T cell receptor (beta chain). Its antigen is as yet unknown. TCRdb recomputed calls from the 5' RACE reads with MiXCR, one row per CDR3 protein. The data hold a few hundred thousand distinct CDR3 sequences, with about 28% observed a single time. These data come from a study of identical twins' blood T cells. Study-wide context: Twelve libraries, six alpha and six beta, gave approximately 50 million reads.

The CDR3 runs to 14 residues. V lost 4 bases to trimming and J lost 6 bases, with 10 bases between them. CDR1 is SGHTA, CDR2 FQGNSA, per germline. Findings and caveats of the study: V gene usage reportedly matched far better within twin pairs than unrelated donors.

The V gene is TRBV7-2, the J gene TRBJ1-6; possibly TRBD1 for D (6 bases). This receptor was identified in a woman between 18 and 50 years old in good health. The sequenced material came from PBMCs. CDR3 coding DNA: TGTGCCAGCAGCTCCGACAGGATTAATTCACCCCTCCACTTT. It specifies CASSSDRINSPLHF.